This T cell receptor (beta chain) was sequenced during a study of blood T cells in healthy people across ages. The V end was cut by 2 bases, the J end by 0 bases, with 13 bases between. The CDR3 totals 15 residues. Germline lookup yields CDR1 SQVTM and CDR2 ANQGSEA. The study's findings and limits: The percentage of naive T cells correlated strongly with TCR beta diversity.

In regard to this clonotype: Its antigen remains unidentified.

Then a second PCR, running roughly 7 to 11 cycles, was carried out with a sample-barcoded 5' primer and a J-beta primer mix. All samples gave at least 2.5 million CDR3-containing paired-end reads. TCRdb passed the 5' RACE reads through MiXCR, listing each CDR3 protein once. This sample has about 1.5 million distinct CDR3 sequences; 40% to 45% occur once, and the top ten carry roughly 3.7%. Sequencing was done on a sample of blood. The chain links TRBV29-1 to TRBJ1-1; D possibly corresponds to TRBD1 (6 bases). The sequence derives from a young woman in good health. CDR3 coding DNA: TGCAGCGTTGAATGCAGGGGCCGGGTGAACACTGAAGCTTTCTTT. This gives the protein CSVECRGRVNTEAFF.